These 10 T cell receptor beta chains share one sample of origin, sequenced in a study of early T cells in non-severe SARS-CoV-2 infection. TCRdb re-analysed the 5' RACE reads in MiXCR, keeping a single row per CDR3 protein. The sample includes around 80,000 distinct CDR3 sequences, about 12% of them seen just once. Sequenced sample: whole blood. The receptors were gathered from an adult who was a healthcare worker with PCR-confirmed SARS-CoV-2 infection or an uninfected control (not recorded which).

The chain links TRBV11-3 to TRBJ2-6, with D unclear. The CDR3 totals 13 residues. Germline V gene lookup returns CDR1 SGHNT and CDR2 YENEEA. Trimming stripped 5 bases from V and 4 bases from J, with 6 bases between. CDR3 residues: CASSPAGANVLTF. The CDR3 DNA reads as TGTGCCAGCAGCCCCGCGGGGGCCAACGTCCTGACTTTC.

This chain joins TRBV9 and TRBJ2-1; no definite D call. Germline CDR1 and CDR2: SGDLS and YYNGEE. Trimming pared 8 bases from V and 4 bases from J, leaving 7 bases between. The CDR3 length is 11 residues. In nucleotides, the CDR3 is TGTGCCAGTTCAAGGTACAATGAGCAGTTCTTC. This gives the protein CASSRYNEQFF.

The CDR3 DNA reads TGTGCCAGCCGAAGGACGGCTAACACTGAAGCTTTCTTT. As protein: CASRRTANTEAFF. This chain uses TRBV28 with TRBJ1-1; D not resolved. V dropped 8 bases and J dropped 2 bases, with 12 bases sitting between them. The CDR3 spans 13 residues. Germline V gene lookup returns CDR1 MDHEN and CDR2 SYDVKM.

This clonotype was recorded many times. The chain combines TRBV28 with TRBJ2-3; D call uncertain. Trimming shortened V by 10 bases and J by 8 bases, and 10 bases separated the two germline ends. The CDR3 runs to 10 residues. Germline CDR1 is MDHEN and CDR2 is SYDVKM. CDR3 sequence reads: CATRKVTQYF. The CDR3 region has the DNA TGTGCCACCAGAAAGGTTACGCAGTATTTT.

The chain employs TRBV6-6 and TRBJ1-5; 12 positions agree with TRBD1. Germline V gene lookup returns CDR1 MNHNY and CDR2 SVGAGI (reference sequence). The CDR3 runs 18 residues. J was trimmed by 2 bases and V by 2 bases; bases with no gene match: 7. CDR3 sequence (DNA): TGTGCCAGCAGTTACCACCCCGGGACAGGGGGCCGCAATCAGCCCCAGCATTTT. It yields the protein CASSYHPGTGGRNQPQHF.

This clonotype was observed at least ten times. This chain connects TRBV5-4 to TRBJ2-7, with D maybe TRBD1 (6 bases). Germline loops: CDR1 SGHNT, CDR2 YYREEE (reference sequence). Trimming took 4 bases from V and 3 from J, leaving 14 bases between them. The CDR3 is 14 amino acids. CDR3 region: CASSETGLHYEQYF. The CDR3 region has the DNA TGTGCCAGCAGCGAAACAGGGTTGCACTACGAGCAGTACTTC.

This clonotype was seen more than once but under ten times. The chain couples TRBV5-5 to TRBJ1-6, with D hard to call. V shed 1 base and J shed 3 bases, with 5 bases lying between them. The germline CDR1 and CDR2 sequences are SGHKS and YYEKEE (reference sequence). The CDR3 runs to 14 residues. The CDR3 loop is CASSLISYNSPLHF. The DNA for the CDR3 is TGTGCCAGCAGCTTGATCAGCTATAATTCACCCCTCCACTTT.

There are a few counts of this clonotype. The chain employs TRBV6-6 and TRBJ1-4; D uncertain. Trimming pared 0 bases from V and 1 base from J, leaving 15 bases between. The germline V gene has CDR1 MNHNY and CDR2 SVGAGI (reference sequence). There are 18 residues in the CDR3. CDR3 nucleotides: TGTGCCAGCAGTTACTCGACTTCCCCGGGCGTAACTAATGAAAAACTGTTTTTT. Its translation is CASSYSTSPGVTNEKLFF.

This clonotype was detected only a few times. The chain employs TRBV6-5 and TRBJ2-1; 8 bases match TRBD2. The V gene end was trimmed by 6 bases and the J gene end by 1 base; junction bases not matched to a gene: 2. CDR3 length: 14 residues. Germline V gene sequence: CDR1 MNHEY, CDR2 SVGAGI. The chain's CDR3 is CASRVAGSYNEQFF. The CDR3 DNA reads TGTGCCAGCAGGGTAGCGGGATCCTACAATGAGCAGTTCTTC.

V gene TRBV5-1 combines with J gene TRBJ1-2; D might be TRBD1 (5 bases). Germline CDR1 SGHRS, CDR2 YFSETQ. The CDR3 extends over 18 amino acids. The V end lost 4 bases, the J end lost 5 bases, and 27 bases lay between the germline ends. The CDR3 DNA sequence: TGCGCCAGCAGCCTACGCATCGACAGCCCAGCTACGAGTTATGGCTACACCTTC. Amino acid sequence: CASSLRIDSPATSYGYTF.